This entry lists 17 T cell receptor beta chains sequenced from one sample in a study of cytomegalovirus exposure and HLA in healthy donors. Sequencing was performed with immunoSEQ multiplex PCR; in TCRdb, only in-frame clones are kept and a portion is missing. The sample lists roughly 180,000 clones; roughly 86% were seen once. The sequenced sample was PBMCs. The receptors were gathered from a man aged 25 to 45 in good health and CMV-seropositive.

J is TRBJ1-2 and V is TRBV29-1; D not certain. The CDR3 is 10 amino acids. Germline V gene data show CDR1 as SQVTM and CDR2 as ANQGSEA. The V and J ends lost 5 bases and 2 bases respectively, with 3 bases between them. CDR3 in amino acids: CSVFNYGYTF. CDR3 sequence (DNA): TGCAGCGTTTTCAACTATGGCTACACCTTC.

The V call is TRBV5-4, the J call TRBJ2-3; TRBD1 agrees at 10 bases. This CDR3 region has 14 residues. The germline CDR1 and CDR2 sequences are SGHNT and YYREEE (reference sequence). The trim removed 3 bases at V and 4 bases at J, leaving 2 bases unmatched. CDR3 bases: TGTGCCAGCAGCTCCGGGACAGGGGCAGATACGCAGTATTTT. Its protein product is CASSSGTGADTQYF.

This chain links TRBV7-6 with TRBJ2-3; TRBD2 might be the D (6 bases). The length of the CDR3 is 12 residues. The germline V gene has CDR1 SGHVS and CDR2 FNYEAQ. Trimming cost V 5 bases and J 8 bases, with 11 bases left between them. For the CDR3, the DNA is TGTGCCAGCAGCCCCGTCGGGGGTACGCAGTATTTT. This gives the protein CASSPVGGTQYF.

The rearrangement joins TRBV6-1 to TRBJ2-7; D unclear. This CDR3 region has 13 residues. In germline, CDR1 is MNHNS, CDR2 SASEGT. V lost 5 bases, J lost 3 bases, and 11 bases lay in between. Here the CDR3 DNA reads TGTGCCAGCAGTTCAGAGCATTTCTACGAGCAGTACTTC. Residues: CASSSEHFYEQYF.

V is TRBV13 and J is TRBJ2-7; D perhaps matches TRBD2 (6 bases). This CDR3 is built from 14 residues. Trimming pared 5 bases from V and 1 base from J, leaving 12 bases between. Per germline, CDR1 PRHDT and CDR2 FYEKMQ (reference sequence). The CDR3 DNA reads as TGTGCCAGCAGCGGAGGGACGGGGTCCTACGAGCAGTACTTC. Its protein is CASSGGTGSYEQYF.

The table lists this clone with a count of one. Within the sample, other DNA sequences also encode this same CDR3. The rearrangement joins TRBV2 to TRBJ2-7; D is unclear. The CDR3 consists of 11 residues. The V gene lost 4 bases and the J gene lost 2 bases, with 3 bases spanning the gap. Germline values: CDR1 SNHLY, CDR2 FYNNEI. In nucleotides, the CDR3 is TGTGCCAGCAGTGTGACCTACGAGCAGTACTTC. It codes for CASSVTYEQYF.

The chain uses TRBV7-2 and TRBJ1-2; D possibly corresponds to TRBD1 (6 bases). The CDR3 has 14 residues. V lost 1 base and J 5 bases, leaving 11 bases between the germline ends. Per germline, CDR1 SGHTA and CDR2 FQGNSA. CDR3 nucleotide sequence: TGTGCCAGCAGCTTAGGTCCCCAGGGGTATGGCTACACCTTC. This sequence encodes CASSLGPQGYGYTF. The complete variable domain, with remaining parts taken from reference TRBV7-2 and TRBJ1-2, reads GAGVSQSPSNKVTEKGKDVELRCDPISGHTALYWYRQSLGQGLEFLIYFQGNSAPDKSGLPSDRFSAERTGGSVSTLTIQRTQQEDSAVYLCASSLGPQGYGYTFGSGTRLTVV.

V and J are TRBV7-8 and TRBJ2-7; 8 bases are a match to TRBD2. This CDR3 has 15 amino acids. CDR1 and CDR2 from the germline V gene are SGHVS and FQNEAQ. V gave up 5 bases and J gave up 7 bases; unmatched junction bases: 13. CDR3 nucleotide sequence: TGTGCCAGCAGCGCTAGCGGGTCCACATTTAGGGAGCAGTACTTC. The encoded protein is CASSASGSTFREQYF.

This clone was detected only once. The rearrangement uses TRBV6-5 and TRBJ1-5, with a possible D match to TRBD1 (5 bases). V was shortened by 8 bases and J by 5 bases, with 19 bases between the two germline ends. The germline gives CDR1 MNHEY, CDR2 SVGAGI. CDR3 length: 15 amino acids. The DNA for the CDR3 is TGTGCCAGCGGGGGGGGACGACGAGTGGATCAGCCCCAGCATTTT. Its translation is CASGGGRRVDQPQHF.

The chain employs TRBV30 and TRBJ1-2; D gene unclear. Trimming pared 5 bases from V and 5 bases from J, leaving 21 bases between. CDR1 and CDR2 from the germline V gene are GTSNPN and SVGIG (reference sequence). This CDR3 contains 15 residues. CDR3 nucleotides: TGTGCCTGGGTTCGAGTCCTAGAGTCTAGTTATGGCTACACCTTC. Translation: CAWVRVLESSYGYTF.

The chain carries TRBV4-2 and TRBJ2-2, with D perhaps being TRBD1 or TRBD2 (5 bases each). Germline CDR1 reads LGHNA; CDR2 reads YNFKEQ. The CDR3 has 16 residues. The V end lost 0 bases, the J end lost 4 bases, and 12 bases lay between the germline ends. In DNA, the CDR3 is TGTGCCAGCAGCCAAGATGGGGGAATCGGCACCGGGGAGCTGTTTTTT. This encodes CASSQDGGIGTGELFF.

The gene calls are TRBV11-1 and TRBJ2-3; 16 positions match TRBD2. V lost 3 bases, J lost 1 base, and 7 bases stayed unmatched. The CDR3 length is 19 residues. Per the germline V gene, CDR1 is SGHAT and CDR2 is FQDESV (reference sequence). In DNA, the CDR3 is TGTGCCAGCAGCTTGGGGCCGGGACTAGCGGGAGGGCGCACAGATACGCAGTATTTT. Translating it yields CASSLGPGLAGGRTDTQYF.

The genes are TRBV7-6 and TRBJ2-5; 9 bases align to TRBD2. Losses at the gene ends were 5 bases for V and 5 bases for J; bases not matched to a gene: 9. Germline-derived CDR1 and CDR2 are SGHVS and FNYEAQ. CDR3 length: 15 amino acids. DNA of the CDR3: TGTGCCAGCAGCGCCGGGACTAGCTGGGGGGAGACCCAGTACTTC. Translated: CASSAGTSWGETQYF.

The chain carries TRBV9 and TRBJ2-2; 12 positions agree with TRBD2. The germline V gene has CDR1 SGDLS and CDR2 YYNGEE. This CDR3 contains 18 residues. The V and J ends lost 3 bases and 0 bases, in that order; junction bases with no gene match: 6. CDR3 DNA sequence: TGTGCCAGCAGCGCCGGACTAGCGGGGCTCGCGAACACCGGGGAGCTGTTTTTT. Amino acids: CASSAGLAGLANTGELFF. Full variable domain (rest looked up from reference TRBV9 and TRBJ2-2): DSGVTQTPKHLITATGQRVTLRCSPRSGDLSVYWYQQSLDQGLQFLIQYYNGEERAKGNILERFSAQQFPDLHSELNLSSLELGDSALYFCASSAGLAGLANTGELFFGEGSRLTVL.

CDR3 sequence: CASSLGWYGGRSSGANVLTF. The DNA of the CDR3 is TGCGCCAGCAGCTTGGGCTGGTATGGGGGGAGATCCTCTGGGGCCAACGTCCTGACTTTC. The chain joins TRBV5-1 to TRBJ2-6, with D tentatively TRBD2 (6 bases). The CDR3 is 20 amino acids. Looked up from germline, CDR1 is SGHRS and CDR2 is YFSETQ. V lost 0 bases, J lost 0 bases, and 19 bases lay in between.

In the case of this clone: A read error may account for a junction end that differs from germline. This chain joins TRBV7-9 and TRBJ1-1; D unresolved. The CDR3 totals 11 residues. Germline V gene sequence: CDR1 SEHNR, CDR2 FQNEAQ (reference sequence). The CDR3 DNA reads TGTGCCAGCAGCTTAGACACCGAAGCTTTCTTT. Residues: CASSLDTEAFF.

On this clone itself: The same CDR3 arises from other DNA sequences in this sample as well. The CDR3 spells CASSLAGGYEQYF. The CDR3 DNA is TGTGCCAGCAGCTTAGCGGGGGGTTACGAGCAGTACTTC. This sequence joins TRBV7-3 and TRBJ2-7, with 8 nucleotides matching TRBD2. CDR3 size: 13 residues. The V gene end was trimmed by 2 bases and the J gene end by 4 bases; junction bases not matched to a gene: 1. The germline gives CDR1 SGHTA, CDR2 FQGTGA.